Listed below are T cell receptor beta chains from one sample, sequenced in a study of blood T cells in healthy people across ages. In TCRdb, the 5' RACE reads were re-called with MiXCR into one record per CDR3 protein. The sample shows 1.5 million to 2 million distinct CDR3 sequences, 28% of them seen only once. The sequencing input was blood. These receptors came from a woman in her thirties in good health. Both conserved end residues are part of each CDR3. The D gene is left open where the match is weak. Only part of the rows carry a size: once, few, many, or a class if the clone is expanded.

J gene	V gene	D gene	clone size	CDR3 protein	CDR3 DNA
TRBJ2-5	TRBV20-1	-	many	CSASPLPRNQETQYF	TGCAGTGCTAGCCCCTTGCCCAGAAACCAAGAGACCCAGTACTTC
TRBJ1-2	TRBV20-1	-	-	CSAREGGWSYGYTF	TGCAGTGCTAGGGAAGGGGGGTGGAGCTATGGCTACACCTTC
TRBJ1-2	TRBV14	-	many	CASSKDSYYGYTF	TGTGCCAGCAGCAAGGATTCCTACTATGGCTACACCTTC
TRBJ2-3	TRBV4-1	-	-	CASSQDQNPTQYF	TGCGCCAGCAGCCAAGATCAGAACCCTACGCAGTATTTT
TRBJ2-5	TRBV12-5	TRBD2	many	CASGLSGSRETQYF	TGTGCTAGTGGTTTAAGCGGGAGTCGAGAGACCCAGTACTTC
TRBJ1-1	TRBV12-3/TRBV12-4	TRBD1	-	CASRERTGGNTEAFF	TGTGCCAGCAGGGAGAGGACAGGGGGAAACACTGAAGCTTTCTTT
TRBJ2-1	TRBV30	-	-	CAWSLVSRPNNEQFF	TGTGCCTGGAGTCTAGTCTCACGCCCGAACAATGAGCAGTTCTTC
TRBJ2-7	TRBV20-1	-	-	CSARRVYPSYEQYF	TGCAGTGCTAGGAGGGTCTACCCTTCCTACGAGCAGTACTTC
TRBJ2-4	TRBV7-2	-	many	CASSPLQDIQYF	TGTGCCAGCAGCCCCCTCCAAGACATTCAGTACTTC
TRBJ1-1	TRBV28	-	-	CASSLALPEGDTEAFF	TGTGCCAGCAGTTTAGCCCTTCCCGAGGGGGACACTGAAGCTTTCTTT
TRBJ2-7	TRBV7-9	TRBD2	few	CASSSTSSDEQYF	TGTGCCAGCAGCTCGACTAGCAGCGACGAGCAGTACTTC
TRBJ1-4	TRBV7-9	TRBD1	-	CASRAETGKGEKLFF	TGTGCCAGCAGGGCGGAGACAGGGAAGGGTGAAAAACTGTTTTTT
TRBJ2-1	TRBV7-2	TRBD2	-	CASSTGLAENEQFF	TGTGCCAGCAGCACGGGACTAGCGGAAAATGAGCAGTTCTTC
TRBJ2-1	TRBV12-3/TRBV12-4	-	-	CASSPASTYNEQFF	TGTGCCAGCAGCCCAGCCTCGACCTACAATGAGCAGTTCTTC
TRBJ2-2	TRBV14	TRBD2	-	CASSQLAGGPGELFF	TGTGCCAGCAGCCAACTAGCGGGAGGGCCCGGGGAGCTGTTTTTT
TRBJ2-6	TRBV7-2	TRBD1	many	CASSLVGVDRVTPGANVLTF	TGTGCCAGCAGCTTAGTGGGAGTGGACAGGGTGACGCCTGGGGCCAACGTCCTGACTTTC
TRBJ1-1	TRBV20-1	-	few	CSAAARDASNTEAFF	TGCAGTGCGGCAGCTCGGGACGCTTCGAACACTGAAGCTTTCTTT
TRBJ2-1	TRBV20-1	-	-	CSARDPEQFF	TGCAGTGCTAGGGACCCTGAGCAGTTCTTC
TRBJ2-1	TRBV2	-	few	CASRLLASYNEQFF	TGTGCCAGCCGGTTGCTAGCGAGTTACAATGAGCAGTTCTTC
TRBJ1-1	TRBV6-1	TRBD1	few	CASIQGVTEAFF	TGTGCCAGCATCCAGGGGGTAACTGAAGCTTTCTTT
TRBJ1-1	TRBV4-1	-	few	CASNPGEDRLSAEAFF	TGCGCCAGCAACCCAGGGGAAGACCGCTTATCCGCTGAAGCTTTCTTT
TRBJ2-5	TRBV5-1	-	-	CASSWKEGETQYF	TGCGCCAGCAGCTGGAAGGAGGGAGAGACCCAGTACTTC
TRBJ2-7	TRBV20-1	TRBD2	many	CSATPGLAGREQYF	TGCAGTGCTACTCCGGGACTAGCGGGACGGGAGCAGTACTTC
TRBJ2-6	TRBV4-2	TRBD2	-	CASSQRTSFSGANVLTF	TGTGCCAGCAGCCAAAGGACTAGCTTCTCTGGGGCCAACGTCCTGACTTTC
TRBJ1-1	TRBV7-9	TRBD1	few	CASSPGQGRNTEAFF	TGTGCCAGCAGCCCTGGACAGGGGAGGAACACTGAAGCTTTCTTT